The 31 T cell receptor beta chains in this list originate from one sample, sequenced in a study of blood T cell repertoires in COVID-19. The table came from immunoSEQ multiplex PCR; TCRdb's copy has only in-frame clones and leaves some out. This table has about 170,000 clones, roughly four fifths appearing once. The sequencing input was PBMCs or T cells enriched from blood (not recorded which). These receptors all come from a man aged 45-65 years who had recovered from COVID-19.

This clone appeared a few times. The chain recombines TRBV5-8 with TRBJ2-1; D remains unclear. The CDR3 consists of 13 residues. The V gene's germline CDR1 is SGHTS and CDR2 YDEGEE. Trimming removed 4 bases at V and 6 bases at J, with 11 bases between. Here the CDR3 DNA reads TGTGCCAGCAGCGTGGAGTCCGGCAATGAGCAGTTCTTC. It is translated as CASSVESGNEQFF.

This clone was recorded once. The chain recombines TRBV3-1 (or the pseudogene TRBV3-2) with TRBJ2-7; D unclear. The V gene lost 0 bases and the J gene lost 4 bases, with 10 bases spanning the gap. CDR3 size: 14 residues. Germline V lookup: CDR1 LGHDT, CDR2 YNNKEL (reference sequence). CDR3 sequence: CASSQDWAEYEQYF. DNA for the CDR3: TGTGCCAGCAGCCAAGATTGGGCCGAGTACGAGCAGTACTTC.

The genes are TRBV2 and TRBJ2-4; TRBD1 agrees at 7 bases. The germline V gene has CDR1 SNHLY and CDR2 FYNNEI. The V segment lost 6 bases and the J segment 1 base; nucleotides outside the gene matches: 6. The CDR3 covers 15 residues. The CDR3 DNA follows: TGTGCCAGCAGAGAACAGGGGACGGCCAAAAACATTCAGTACTTC. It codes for CASREQGTAKNIQYF.

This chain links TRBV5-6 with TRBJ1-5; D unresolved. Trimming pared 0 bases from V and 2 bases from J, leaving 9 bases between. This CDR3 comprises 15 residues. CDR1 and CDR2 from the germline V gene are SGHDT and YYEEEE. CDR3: CASSLGGFGNQPQHF. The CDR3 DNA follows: TGTGCCAGCAGCTTGGGAGGGTTCGGCAATCAGCCCCAGCATTTT.

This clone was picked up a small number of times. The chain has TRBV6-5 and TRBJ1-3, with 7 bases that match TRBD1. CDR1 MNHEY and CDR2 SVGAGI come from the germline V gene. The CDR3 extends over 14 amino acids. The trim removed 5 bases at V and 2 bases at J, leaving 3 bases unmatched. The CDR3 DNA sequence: TGTGCCAGCAGTCGAGACAGGGCTGGAAACACCATATATTTT. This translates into CASSRDRAGNTIYF.

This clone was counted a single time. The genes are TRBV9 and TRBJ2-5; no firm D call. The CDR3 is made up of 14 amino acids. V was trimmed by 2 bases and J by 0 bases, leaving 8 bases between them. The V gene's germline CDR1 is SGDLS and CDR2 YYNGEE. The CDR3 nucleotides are TGTGCCAGCAGCGTTACTGCTAACCAAGAGACCCAGTACTTC. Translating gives CASSVTANQETQYF.

DNA of the CDR3: TGTGCCAGCAGCATGCTGGACAGGGAGGAGACCCAGTACTTC. Residues: CASSMLDREETQYF. The chain joins TRBV5-4 to TRBJ2-5; TRBD1 matches 8 bases. Germline trimming cut 4 bases from V and 5 bases from J; bases unmatched to any gene: 7. The germline gives CDR1 SGHNT, CDR2 YYREEE (reference sequence). The CDR3 is 14 amino acids.

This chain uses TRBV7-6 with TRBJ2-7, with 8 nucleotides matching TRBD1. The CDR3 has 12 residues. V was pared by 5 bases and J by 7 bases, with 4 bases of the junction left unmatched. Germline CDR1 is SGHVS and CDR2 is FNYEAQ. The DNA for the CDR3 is TGTGCCAGCAGCGCGACAGGGGATGAGCAGTACTTC. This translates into CASSATGDEQYF.

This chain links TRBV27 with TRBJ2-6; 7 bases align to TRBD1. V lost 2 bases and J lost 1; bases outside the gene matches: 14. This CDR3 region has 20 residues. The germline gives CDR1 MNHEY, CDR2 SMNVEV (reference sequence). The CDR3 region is CASSLTRQGLSGSGANVLTF. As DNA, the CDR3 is TGTGCCAGCAGTTTAACAAGACAGGGCCTTTCCGGGTCTGGGGCCAACGTCCTGACTTTC.

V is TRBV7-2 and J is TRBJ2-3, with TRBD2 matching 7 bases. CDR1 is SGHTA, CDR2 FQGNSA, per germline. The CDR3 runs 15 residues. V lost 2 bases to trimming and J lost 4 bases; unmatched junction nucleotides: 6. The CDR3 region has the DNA TGTGCCAGCAGCTTATCGGGGGGAACGGCAGATACGCAGTATTTT. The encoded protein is CASSLSGGTADTQYF.

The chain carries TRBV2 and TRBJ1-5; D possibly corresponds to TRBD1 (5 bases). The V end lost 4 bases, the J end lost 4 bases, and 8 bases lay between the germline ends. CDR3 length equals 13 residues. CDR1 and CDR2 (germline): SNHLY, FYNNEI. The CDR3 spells CASSAKGNQPQHF. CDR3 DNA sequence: TGTGCCAGCAGTGCCAAGGGGAATCAGCCCCAGCATTTT.

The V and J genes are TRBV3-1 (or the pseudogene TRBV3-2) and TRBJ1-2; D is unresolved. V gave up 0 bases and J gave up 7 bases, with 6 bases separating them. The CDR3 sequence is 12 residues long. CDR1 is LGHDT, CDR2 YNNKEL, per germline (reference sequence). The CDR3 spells CASSQERGGYTF. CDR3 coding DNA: TGTGCCAGCAGCCAAGAACGGGGTGGCTACACCTTC.

The CDR3: CASSYDRTYEQYF. Written as DNA, the CDR3 is TGTGCCAGCAGCTACGACAGAACCTACGAGCAGTACTTC. J is TRBJ2-7 and V is TRBV5-5; D is perhaps TRBD1 (5 bases). Germline CDR1 and CDR2: SGHKS and YYEKEE (reference sequence). V lost 3 bases and J lost 2, with 9 bases in between. This CDR3 has 13 amino acids.

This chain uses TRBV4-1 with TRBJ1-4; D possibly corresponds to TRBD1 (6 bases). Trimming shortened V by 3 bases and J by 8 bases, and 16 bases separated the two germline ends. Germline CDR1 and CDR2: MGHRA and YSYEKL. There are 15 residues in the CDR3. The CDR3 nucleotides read TGCGCCAGCAGCCAGGAACACAGGGTTCAAGAAAAACTGTTTTTT. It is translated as CASSQEHRVQEKLFF.

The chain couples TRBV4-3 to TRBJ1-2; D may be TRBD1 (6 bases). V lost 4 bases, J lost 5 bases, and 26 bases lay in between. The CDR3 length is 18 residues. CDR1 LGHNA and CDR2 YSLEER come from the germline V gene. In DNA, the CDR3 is TGCGCCAGCAGCCGACTAACGTCTGGACAGCCCCGAGTATATGGCTACACCTTC. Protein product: CASSRLTSGQPRVYGYTF.

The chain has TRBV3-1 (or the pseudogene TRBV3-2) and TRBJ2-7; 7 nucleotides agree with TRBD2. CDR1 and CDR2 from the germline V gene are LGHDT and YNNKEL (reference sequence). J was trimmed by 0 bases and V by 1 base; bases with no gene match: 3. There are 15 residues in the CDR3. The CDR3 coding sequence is TGTGCCAGCAGCCAAGGGAGCGGGGTCTCCTACGAGCAGTACTTC. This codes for CASSQGSGVSYEQYF.

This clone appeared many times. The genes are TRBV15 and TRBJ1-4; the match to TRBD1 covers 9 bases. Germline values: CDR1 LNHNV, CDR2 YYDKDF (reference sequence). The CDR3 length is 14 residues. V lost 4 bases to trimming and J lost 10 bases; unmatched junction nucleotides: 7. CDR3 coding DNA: TGTGCCACCAGCACAACCGGGACAGGGATAAAACTGTTTTTT. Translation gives CATSTTGTGIKLFF.

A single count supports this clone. As DNA, the CDR3 is TGCGCCAGCAGCGACGGGACAGGGGTAACGACCCACAATGAGCAGTTCTTC. This codes for CASSDGTGVTTHNEQFF. This chain links TRBV5-1 with TRBJ2-1, with TRBD1 identical over 10 bases. The CDR3 is 17 residues long. J gave up 5 bases and V 4 bases, and 12 bases lay outside the gene matches. CDR1 is SGHRS and CDR2 is YFSETQ in the germline V gene.

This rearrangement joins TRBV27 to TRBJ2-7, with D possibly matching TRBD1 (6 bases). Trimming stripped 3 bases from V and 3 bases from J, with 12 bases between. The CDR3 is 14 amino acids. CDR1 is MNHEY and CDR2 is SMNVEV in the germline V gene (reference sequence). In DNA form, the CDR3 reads TGTGCCAGCAGTTTTGCAGGGGCGGTCTACGAGCAGTACTTC. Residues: CASSFAGAVYEQYF.

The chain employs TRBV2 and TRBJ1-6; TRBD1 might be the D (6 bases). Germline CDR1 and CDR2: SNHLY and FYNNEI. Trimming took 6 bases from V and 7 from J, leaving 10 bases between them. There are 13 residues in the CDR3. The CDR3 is CASRAQGNSPLHF. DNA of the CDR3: TGTGCCAGCAGGGCGCAGGGGAATTCACCCCTCCACTTT.

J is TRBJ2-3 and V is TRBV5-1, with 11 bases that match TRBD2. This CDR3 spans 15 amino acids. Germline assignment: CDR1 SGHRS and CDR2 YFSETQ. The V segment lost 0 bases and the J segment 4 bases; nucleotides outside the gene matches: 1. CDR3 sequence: CASSLVLAGADTQYF. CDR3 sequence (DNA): TGCGCCAGCAGCTTGGTACTAGCGGGGGCAGATACGCAGTATTTT.

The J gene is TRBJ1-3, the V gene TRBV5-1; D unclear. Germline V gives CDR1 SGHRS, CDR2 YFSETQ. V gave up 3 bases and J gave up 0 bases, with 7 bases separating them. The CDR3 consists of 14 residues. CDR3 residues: CASSSGISGNTIYF. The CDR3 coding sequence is TGCGCCAGCAGCTCGGGGATCTCTGGAAACACCATATATTTT.

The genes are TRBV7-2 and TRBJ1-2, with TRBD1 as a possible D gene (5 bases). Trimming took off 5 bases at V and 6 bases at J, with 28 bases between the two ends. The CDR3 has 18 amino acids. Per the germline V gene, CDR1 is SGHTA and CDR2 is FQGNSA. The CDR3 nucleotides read TGTGCCAGCAGCACAGACGAGGCCAAGGGGCGAGGCGGGAATGGCTACACCTTC. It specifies CASSTDEAKGRGGNGYTF.

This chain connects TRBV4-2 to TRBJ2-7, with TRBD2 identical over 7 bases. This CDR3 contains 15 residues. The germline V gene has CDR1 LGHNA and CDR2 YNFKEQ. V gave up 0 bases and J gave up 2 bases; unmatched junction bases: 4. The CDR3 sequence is CASSQDRLAAYEQYF. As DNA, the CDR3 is TGTGCCAGCAGCCAAGATCGACTAGCTGCCTACGAGCAGTACTTC.

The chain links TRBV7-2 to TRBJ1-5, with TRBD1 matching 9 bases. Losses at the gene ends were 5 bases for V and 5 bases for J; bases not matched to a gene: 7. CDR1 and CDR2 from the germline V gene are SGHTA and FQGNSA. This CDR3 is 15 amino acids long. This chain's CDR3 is CASSHGDRDDQPQHF. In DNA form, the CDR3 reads TGTGCCAGCAGCCATGGGGACAGGGACGATCAGCCCCAGCATTTT. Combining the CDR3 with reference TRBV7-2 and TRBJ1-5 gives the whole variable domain GAGVSQSPSNKVTEKGKDVELRCDPISGHTALYWYRQSLGQGLEFLIYFQGNSAPDKSGLPSDRFSAERTGGSVSTLTIQRTQQEDSAVYLCASSHGDRDDQPQHFGDGTRLSIL.

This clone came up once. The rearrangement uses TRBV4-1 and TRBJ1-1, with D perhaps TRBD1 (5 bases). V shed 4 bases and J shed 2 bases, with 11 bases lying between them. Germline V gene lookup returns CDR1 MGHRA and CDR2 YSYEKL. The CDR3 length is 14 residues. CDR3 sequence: CASSLGGDNTEAFF. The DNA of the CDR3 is TGCGCCAGCAGCCTCGGAGGGGATAACACTGAAGCTTTCTTT.

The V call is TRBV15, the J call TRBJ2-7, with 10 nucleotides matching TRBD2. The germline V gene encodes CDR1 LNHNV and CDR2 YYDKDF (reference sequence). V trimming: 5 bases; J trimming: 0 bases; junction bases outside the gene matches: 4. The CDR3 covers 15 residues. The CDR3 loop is CATSAAGGSSYEQYF. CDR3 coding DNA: TGTGCCACCAGCGCAGCGGGGGGGAGCTCCTACGAGCAGTACTTC.

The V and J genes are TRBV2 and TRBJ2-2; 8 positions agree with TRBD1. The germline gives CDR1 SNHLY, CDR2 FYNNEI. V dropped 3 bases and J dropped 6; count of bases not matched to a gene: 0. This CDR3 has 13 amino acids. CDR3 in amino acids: CASSETGAGELFF. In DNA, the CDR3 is TGTGCCAGCAGTGAGACAGGGGCCGGGGAGCTGTTTTTT. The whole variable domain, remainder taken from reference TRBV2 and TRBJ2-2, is EPEVTQTPSHQVTQMGQEVILRCVPISNHLYFYWYRQILGQKVEFLVSFYNNEISEKSEIFDDQFSVERPDGSNFTLKIRSTKLEDSAMYFCASSETGAGELFFGEGSRLTVL.

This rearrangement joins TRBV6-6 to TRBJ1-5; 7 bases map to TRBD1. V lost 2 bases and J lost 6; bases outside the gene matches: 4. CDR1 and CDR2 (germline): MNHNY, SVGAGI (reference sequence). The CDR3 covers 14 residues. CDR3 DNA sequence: TGTGCCAGCAGTTACGGAGGGGGCGGTCAGCCCCAGCATTTT. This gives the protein CASSYGGGGQPQHF.

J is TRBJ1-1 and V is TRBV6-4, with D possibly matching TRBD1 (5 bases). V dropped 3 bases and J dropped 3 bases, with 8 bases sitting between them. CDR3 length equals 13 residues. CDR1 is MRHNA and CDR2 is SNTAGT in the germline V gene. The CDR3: CASSERGDTEAFF. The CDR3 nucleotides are TGTGCCAGCAGTGAACGGGGGGACACTGAAGCTTTCTTT.

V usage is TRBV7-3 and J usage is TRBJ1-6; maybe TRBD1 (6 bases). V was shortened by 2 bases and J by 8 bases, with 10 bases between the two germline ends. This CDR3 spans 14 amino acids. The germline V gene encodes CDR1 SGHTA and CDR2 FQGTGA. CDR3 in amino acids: CASSLGGADSPLHF. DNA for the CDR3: TGTGCCAGCAGCTTAGGGGGGGCGGATTCACCCCTCCACTTT.